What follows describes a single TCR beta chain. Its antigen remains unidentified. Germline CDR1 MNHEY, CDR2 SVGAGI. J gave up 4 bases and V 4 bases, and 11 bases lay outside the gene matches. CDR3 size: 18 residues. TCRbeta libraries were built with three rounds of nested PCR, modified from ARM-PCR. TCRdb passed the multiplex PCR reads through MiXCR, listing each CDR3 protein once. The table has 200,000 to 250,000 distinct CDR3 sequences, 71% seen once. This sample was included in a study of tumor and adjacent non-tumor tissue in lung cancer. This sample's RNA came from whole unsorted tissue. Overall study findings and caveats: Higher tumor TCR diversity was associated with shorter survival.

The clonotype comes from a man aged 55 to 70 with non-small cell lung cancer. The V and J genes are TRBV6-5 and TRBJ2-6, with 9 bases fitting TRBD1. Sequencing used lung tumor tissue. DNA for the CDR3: TGTGCCAGCAGTTCTTCCCGGGACAGGGCGAGGGGGGCCAACGTCCTGACTTTC. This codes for CASSSSRDRARGANVLTF.